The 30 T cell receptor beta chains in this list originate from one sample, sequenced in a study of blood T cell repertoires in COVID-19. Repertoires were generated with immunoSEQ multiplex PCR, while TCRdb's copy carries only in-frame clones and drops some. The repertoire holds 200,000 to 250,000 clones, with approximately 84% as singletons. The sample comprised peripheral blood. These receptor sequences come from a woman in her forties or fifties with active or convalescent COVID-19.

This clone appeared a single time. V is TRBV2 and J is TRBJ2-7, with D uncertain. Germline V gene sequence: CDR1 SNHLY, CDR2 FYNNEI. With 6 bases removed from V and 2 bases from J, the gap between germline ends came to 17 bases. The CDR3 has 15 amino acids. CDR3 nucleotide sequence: TGTGCCAGCAGGTATGGTACCTCCCAGACCTACGAGCAGTACTTC. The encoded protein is CASRYGTSQTYEQYF. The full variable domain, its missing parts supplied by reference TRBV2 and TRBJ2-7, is EPEVTQTPSHQVTQMGQEVILRCVPISNHLYFYWYRQILGQKVEFLVSFYNNEISEKSEIFDDQFSVERPDGSNFTLKIRSTKLEDSAMYFCASRYGTSQTYEQYFGPGTRLTVT.

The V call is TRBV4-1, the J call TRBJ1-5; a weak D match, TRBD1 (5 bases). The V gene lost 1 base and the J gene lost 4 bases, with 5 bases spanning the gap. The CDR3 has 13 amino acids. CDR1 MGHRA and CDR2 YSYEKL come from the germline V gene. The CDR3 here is CASSQGQNQPQHF. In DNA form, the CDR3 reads TGCGCCAGCAGCCAAGGACAGAATCAGCCCCAGCATTTT.

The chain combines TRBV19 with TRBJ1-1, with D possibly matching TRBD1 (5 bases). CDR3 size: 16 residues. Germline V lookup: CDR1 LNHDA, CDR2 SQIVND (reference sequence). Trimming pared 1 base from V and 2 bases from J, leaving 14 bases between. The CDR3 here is CASSIVGAGLNTEAFF. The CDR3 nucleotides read TGTGCCAGTAGTATAGTTGGGGCAGGACTAAACACTGAAGCTTTCTTT.

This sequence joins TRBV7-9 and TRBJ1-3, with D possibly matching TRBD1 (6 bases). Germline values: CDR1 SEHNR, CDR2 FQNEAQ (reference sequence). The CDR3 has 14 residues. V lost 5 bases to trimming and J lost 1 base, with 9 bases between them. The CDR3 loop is CASSQDRSGNTIYF. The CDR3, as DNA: TGTGCCAGCAGCCAAGACAGGTCTGGAAACACCATATATTTT.

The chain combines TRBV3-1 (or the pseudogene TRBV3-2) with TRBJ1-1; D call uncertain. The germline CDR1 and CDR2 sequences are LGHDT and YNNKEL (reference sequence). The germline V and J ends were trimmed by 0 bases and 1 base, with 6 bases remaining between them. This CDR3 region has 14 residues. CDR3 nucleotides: TGTGCCAGCAGCCAAGAGGCCTCGAACACTGAAGCTTTCTTT. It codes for CASSQEASNTEAFF.

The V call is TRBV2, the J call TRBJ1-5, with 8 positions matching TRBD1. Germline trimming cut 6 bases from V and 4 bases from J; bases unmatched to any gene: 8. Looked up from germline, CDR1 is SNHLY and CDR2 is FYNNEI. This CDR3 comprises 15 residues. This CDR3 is CASRADRGQNQPQHF. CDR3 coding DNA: TGTGCCAGCAGGGCCGACAGGGGCCAGAATCAGCCCCAGCATTTT.

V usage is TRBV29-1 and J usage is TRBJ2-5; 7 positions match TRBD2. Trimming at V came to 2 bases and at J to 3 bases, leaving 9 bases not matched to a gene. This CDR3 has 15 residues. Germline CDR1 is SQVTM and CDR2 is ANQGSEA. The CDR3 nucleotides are TGCAGCGTTGAATGGGATAGGGAGGGGAAAGAGACCCAGTACTTC. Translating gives CSVEWDREGKETQYF.

The CDR3: CASSPGTTFADTIYF. CDR3 DNA: TGTGCCAGCTCACCCGGGACAACTTTCGCGGACACCATATATTTT. The V call is TRBV18, the J call TRBJ1-3; D might be TRBD1 (6 bases). V gave up 3 bases and J gave up 8 bases, with 17 bases separating them. The CDR3 spans 15 residues. Per germline, CDR1 KGHSH and CDR2 LQKENI.

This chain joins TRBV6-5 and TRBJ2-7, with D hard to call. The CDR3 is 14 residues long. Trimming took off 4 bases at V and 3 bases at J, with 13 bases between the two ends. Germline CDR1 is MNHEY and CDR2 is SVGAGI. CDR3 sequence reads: CASSSYRPSYEQYF. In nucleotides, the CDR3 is TGTGCCAGCAGTTCGTATCGTCCCAGCTACGAGCAGTACTTC.

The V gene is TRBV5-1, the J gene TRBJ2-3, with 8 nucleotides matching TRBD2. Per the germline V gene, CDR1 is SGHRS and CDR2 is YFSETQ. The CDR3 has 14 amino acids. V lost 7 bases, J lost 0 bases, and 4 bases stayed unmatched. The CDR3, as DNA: TGCGCCAGCCTCCGGGGGGGGAGCACAGATACGCAGTATTTT. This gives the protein CASLRGGSTDTQYF.

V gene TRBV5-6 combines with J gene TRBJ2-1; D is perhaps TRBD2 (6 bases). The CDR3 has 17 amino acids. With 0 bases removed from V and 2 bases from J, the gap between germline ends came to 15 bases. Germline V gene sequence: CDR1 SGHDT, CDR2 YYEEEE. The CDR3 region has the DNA TGTGCCAGCAGCTTGGGGGCGGGCGGGATGGCCTACAATGAGCAGTTCTTC. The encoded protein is CASSLGAGGMAYNEQFF.

The CDR3 region has the DNA TGTGCCAGCAGCGTGGGACTAGCGATCCTCGACTTGCAGACCCAGTACTTC. This sequence encodes CASSVGLAILDLQTQYF. V gene TRBV5-4 combines with J gene TRBJ2-5, with TRBD2 matching over 10 bases. Germline CDR1 is SGHNT and CDR2 is YYREEE (reference sequence). The CDR3 sequence is 17 residues long. The V gene end was trimmed by 4 bases and the J gene end by 6 bases; junction bases not matched to a gene: 15. The whole variable domain, filled in from reference TRBV5-4 and TRBJ2-5, reads ETGVTQSPTHLIKTRGQQVTLRCSSQSGHNTVSWYQQALGQGPQFIFQYYREEENGRGNFPPRFSGLQFPNYSSELNVNALELDDSALYLCASSVGLAILDLQTQYFGPGTRLLVL.

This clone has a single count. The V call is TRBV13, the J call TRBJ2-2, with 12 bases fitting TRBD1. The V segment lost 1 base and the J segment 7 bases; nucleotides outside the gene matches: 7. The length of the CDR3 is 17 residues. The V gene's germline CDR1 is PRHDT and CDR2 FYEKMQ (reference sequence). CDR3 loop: CASSLAVGTGGSGELFF. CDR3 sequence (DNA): TGTGCCAGCAGCTTAGCGGTTGGGACAGGGGGCAGCGGGGAGCTGTTTTTT.

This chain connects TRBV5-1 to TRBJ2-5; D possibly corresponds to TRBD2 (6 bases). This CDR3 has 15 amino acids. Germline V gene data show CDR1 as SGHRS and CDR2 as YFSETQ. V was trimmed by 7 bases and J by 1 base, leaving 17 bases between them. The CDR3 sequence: CASVPLSGGQETQYF. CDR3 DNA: TGCGCCAGCGTTCCTCTGTCCGGGGGCCAAGAGACCCAGTACTTC. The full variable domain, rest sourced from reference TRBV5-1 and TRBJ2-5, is KAGVTQTPRYLIKTRGQQVTLSCSPISGHRSVSWYQQTPGQGLQFLFEYFSETQRNKGNFPGRFSGRQFSNSRSEMNVSTLELGDSALYLCASVPLSGGQETQYFGPGTRLLVL.

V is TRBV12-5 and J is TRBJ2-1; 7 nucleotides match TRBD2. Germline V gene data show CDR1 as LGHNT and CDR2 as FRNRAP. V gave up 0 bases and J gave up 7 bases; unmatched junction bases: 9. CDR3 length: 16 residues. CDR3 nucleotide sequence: TGTGCTAGTGGTTTGGTAGTTCTAGCGGAGGTGAATGAGCAGTTCTTC. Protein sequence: CASGLVVLAEVNEQFF.

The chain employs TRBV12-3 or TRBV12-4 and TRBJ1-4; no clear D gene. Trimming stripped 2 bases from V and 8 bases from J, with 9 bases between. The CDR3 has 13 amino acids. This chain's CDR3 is CASSLRVNEKLFF. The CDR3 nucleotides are TGTGCCAGCAGTTTACGGGTGAACGAAAAACTGTTTTTT.

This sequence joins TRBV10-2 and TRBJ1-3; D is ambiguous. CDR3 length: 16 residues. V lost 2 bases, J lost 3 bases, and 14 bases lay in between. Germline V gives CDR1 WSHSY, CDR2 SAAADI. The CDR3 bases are TGCGCCAGCAGTGAGGAACCGGGTTTGGATGGAAACACCATATATTTT. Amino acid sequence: CASSEEPGLDGNTIYF.

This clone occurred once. The CDR3 coding sequence is TGTGCCAGCTCTCCGGGTTTGGGGAACACCGGGGAGCTGTTTTTT. Translating it yields CASSPGLGNTGELFF. The chain couples TRBV6-5 to TRBJ2-2, with D hard to call. CDR1 and CDR2 from the germline V gene are MNHEY and SVGAGI. Trimming pared 8 bases from V and 1 base from J, leaving 14 bases between. The CDR3 is 15 amino acids.

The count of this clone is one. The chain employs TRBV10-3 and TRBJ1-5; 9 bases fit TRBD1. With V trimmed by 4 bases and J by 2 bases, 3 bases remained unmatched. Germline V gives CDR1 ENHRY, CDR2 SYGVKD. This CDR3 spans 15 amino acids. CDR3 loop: CAISGTGVGNQPQHF. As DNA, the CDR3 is TGTGCCATCAGTGGGACAGGGGTTGGCAATCAGCCCCAGCATTTT.

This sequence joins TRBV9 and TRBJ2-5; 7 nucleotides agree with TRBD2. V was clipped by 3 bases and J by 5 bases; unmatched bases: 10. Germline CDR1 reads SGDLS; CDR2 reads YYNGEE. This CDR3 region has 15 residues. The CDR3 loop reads CASSAAGGGGETQYF. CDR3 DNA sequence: TGTGCCAGCAGCGCTGCCGGCGGGGGAGGGGAGACCCAGTACTTC.

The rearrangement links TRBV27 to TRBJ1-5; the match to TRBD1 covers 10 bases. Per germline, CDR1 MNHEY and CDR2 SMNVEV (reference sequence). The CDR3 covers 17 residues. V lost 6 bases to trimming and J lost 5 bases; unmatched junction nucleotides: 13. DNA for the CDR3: TGTGCCAGCAGCCTCCAATATGACAGGGGGCTTGATCAGCCCCAGCATTTT. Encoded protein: CASSLQYDRGLDQPQHF.

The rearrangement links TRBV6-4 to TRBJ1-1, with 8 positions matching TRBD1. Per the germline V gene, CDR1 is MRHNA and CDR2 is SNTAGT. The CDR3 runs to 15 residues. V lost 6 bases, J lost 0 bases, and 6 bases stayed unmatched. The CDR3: CASRSGGRMNTEAFF. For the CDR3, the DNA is TGTGCCAGCAGGTCAGGGGGCCGGATGAACACTGAAGCTTTCTTT.

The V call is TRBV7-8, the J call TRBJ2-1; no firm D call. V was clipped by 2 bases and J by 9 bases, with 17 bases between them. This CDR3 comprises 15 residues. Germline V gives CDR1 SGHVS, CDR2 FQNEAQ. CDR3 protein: CASSLYLTVQVEQFF. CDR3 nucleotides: TGTGCCAGCAGCTTATATCTCACGGTCCAGGTTGAGCAGTTCTTC.

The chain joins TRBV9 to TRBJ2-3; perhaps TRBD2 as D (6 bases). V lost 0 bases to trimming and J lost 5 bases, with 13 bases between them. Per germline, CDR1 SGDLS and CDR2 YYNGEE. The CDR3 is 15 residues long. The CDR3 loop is CASSVDRLGGDTQYF. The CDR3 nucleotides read TGTGCCAGCAGCGTAGATCGGCTGGGGGGAGATACGCAGTATTTT.

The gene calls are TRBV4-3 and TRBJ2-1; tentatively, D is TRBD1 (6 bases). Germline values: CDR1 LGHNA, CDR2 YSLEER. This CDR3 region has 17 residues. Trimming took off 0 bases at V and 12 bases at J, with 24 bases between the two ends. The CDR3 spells CASSQDPQGYRQRRQFF. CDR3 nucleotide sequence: TGCGCCAGCAGCCAAGATCCACAGGGATACCGACAGAGGAGGCAGTTCTTC.

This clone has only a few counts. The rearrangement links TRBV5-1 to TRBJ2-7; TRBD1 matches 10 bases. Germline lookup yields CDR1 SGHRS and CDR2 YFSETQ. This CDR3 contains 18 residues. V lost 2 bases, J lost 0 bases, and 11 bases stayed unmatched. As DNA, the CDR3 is TGCGCCAGCAGCTTACGATCCGGGACAGGGGTTGCCTCCTACGAGCAGTACTTC. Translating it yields CASSLRSGTGVASYEQYF.

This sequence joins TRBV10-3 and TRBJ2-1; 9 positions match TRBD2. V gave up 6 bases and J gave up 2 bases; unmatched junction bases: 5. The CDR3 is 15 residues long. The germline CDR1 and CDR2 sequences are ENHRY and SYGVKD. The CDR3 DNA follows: TGTGCCATCAGGGGAGCGGGAGGCCCCTACAATGAGCAGTTCTTC. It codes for CAIRGAGGPYNEQFF.

Written as DNA, the CDR3 is TGTGCCAGCAGCCCGGGGACACGAGAAGCTTTCTTT. Translating gives CASSPGTREAFF. The chain links TRBV2 to TRBJ1-1, with D perhaps TRBD1 (6 bases). The CDR3 has 12 residues. Germline V gives CDR1 SNHLY, CDR2 FYNNEI. With 6 bases removed from V and 8 bases from J, the gap between germline ends came to 13 bases.

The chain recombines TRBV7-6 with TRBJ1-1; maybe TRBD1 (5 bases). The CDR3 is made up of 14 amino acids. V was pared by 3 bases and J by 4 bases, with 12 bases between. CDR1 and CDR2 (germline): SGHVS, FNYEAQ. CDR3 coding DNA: TGTGCCAGCAGCTTCCAGGGTTCAGCCACTGAAGCTTTCTTT. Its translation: CASSFQGSATEAFF.

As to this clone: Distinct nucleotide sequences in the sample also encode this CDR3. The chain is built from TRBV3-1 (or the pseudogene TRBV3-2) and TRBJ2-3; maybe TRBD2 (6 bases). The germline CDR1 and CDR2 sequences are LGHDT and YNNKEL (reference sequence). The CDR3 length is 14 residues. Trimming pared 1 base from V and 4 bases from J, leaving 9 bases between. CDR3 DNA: TGTGCCAGCAGCCAAGGTGGAGGGGCAGATACGCAGTATTTT. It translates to CASSQGGGADTQYF.